A selection of T cell receptor beta chains follows, all from one sample in a study of early T cells in non-severe SARS-CoV-2 infection. TCRdb itself ran the 5' RACE reads through MiXCR, one entry per CDR3 protein. The sample lists approximately 80,000 distinct CDR3 sequences; approximately 12% were seen once. Sequencing was carried out using whole blood. The receptors here all came from an adult who was a healthcare worker with PCR-confirmed SARS-CoV-2 infection or an uninfected control (not recorded which). Each CDR3 is given with its conserved first and last residue. Each record gives: J gene, D gene, V gene, clone size, CDR3 protein, CDR3 DNA. The D gene is left open where the match is weak. Clone size is given for some rows only: seen once, a few or many times, or a class if the clone is expanded.

j_gene: TRBJ1-6
d_gene: NA
v_gene: TRBV3-1
abundance: NA
CDR3aa: CASSQFNSPLHF
CDR3nt: TGTGCCAGCAGCCAATTTAATTCACCCCTCCACTTT

j_gene: TRBJ2-5
d_gene: NA
v_gene: TRBV11-2
abundance: NA
CDR3aa: CASSSHGGETQYF
CDR3nt: TGTGCCAGCAGCTCACATGGAGGGGAGACCCAGTACTTC

j_gene: TRBJ2-2
d_gene: TRBD1
v_gene: TRBV7-8
abundance: medium-sized
CDR3aa: CASSSTGVVSGELFF
CDR3nt: TGTGCCAGCAGCTCGACAGGGGTGGTTTCCGGGGAGCTGTTTTTT

j_gene: TRBJ2-7
d_gene: NA
v_gene: TRBV7-9
abundance: once
CDR3aa: CASSLSAGFDEQYF
CDR3nt: TGTGCCAGCAGCTTAAGCGCGGGGTTCGACGAGCAGTACTTC

j_gene: TRBJ1-2
d_gene: TRBD1
v_gene: TRBV11-2
abundance: NA
CDR3aa: CASSSSYRGPYGYTF
CDR3nt: TGTGCCAGCAGCTCGTCTTACAGGGGCCCCTATGGCTACACCTTC

j_gene: TRBJ2-3
d_gene: TRBD2
v_gene: TRBV7-2
abundance: NA
CDR3aa: CASSPLAGGHDTQYF
CDR3nt: TGTGCCAGCAGCCCGCTAGCGGGAGGGCATGATACGCAGTATTTT

j_gene: TRBJ2-5
d_gene: NA
v_gene: TRBV28
abundance: many
CDR3aa: CASSLIGTNRQETQYF
CDR3nt: TGTGCCAGCAGTTTAATCGGGACGAACCGACAAGAGACCCAGTACTTC

j_gene: TRBJ2-1
d_gene: NA
v_gene: TRBV3-1
abundance: NA
CDR3aa: CASSQVRRGNEQFF
CDR3nt: TGTGCCAGCAGCCAAGTCCGTCGGGGGAATGAGCAGTTCTTC

j_gene: TRBJ1-5
d_gene: TRBD1
v_gene: TRBV3-1
abundance: NA
CDR3aa: CASSPGQHPVQPQHF
CDR3nt: TGTGCCAGCAGCCCGGGACAGCACCCTGTACAGCCCCAGCATTTT

j_gene: TRBJ2-3
d_gene: NA
v_gene: TRBV29-1
abundance: many
CDR3aa: CSVLHPDTQYF
CDR3nt: TGCAGCGTTCTGCACCCAGATACGCAGTATTTT

j_gene: TRBJ2-3
d_gene: TRBD2
v_gene: TRBV3-1
abundance: few
CDR3aa: CASSPGDYSLTDTQYF
CDR3nt: TGTGCCAGCAGCCCGGGGGACTACTCCCTCACAGATACGCAGTATTTT

j_gene: TRBJ2-1
d_gene: TRBD2
v_gene: TRBV12-5
abundance: many
CDR3aa: CASGFGTGGKANEQFF
CDR3nt: TGTGCTAGTGGTTTTGGAACGGGAGGAAAGGCGAATGAGCAGTTCTTC

j_gene: TRBJ1-2
d_gene: NA
v_gene: TRBV6-1
abundance: many
CDR3aa: CASSWDPSSGYTF
CDR3nt: TGTGCCAGCAGTTGGGACCCCTCGTCCGGCTACACCTTC

j_gene: TRBJ1-1
d_gene: NA
v_gene: TRBV28
abundance: NA
CDR3aa: CASSREDTEAFF
CDR3nt: TGTGCCAGCAGTAGGGAGGACACTGAAGCTTTCTTT

j_gene: TRBJ2-3
d_gene: NA
v_gene: TRBV30
abundance: many
CDR3aa: CAWRDQVVSTDTQYF
CDR3nt: TGTGCCTGGAGGGATCAGGTGGTGAGCACAGATACGCAGTATTTT

j_gene: TRBJ2-6
d_gene: NA
v_gene: TRBV7-8
abundance: few
CDR3aa: CASRFSWTAKGPFSGANVLTF
CDR3nt: TGTGCCAGCAGATTCTCTTGGACAGCCAAAGGACCATTCTCTGGGGCCAACGTCCTGACTTTC

j_gene: TRBJ2-3
d_gene: NA
v_gene: TRBV13
abundance: NA
CDR3aa: CASSLARIGPPDTQYF
CDR3nt: TGTGCCAGCAGCTTAGCGAGGATCGGGCCTCCAGATACGCAGTATTTT

j_gene: TRBJ1-4
d_gene: NA
v_gene: TRBV28
abundance: NA
CDR3aa: CASSAGVQGNEKLFF
CDR3nt: TGTGCCAGCAGCGCAGGGGTCCAGGGTAATGAAAAACTGTTTTTT

j_gene: TRBJ2-7
d_gene: TRBD1
v_gene: TRBV6-5
abundance: many
CDR3aa: CASSSYGTGAAEQYF
CDR3nt: TGTGCCAGCAGTTCCTATGGGACAGGGGCCGCCGAGCAGTACTTC

j_gene: TRBJ2-3
d_gene: TRBD1
v_gene: TRBV28
abundance: many
CDR3aa: CASGLQGASTDTQYF
CDR3nt: TGTGCCAGCGGCCTCCAGGGGGCTAGCACAGATACGCAGTATTTT

j_gene: TRBJ2-5
d_gene: TRBD2
v_gene: TRBV24-1
abundance: few
CDR3aa: CATSDFPSSGRQETQYF
CDR3nt: TGTGCCACCAGTGATTTTCCTTCTAGCGGACGCCAAGAGACCCAGTACTTC

j_gene: TRBJ2-3
d_gene: TRBD2
v_gene: TRBV27
abundance: few
CDR3aa: CASSLSHPAGGPDTQYF
CDR3nt: TGTGCCAGCAGTTTATCCCACCCAGCGGGAGGGCCAGATACGCAGTATTTT

j_gene: TRBJ2-7
d_gene: NA
v_gene: TRBV5-1
abundance: many
CDR3aa: CASSLGDVSSYEQYF
CDR3nt: TGCGCCAGCAGCTTGGGTGACGTTAGCTCCTACGAGCAGTACTTC

j_gene: TRBJ2-3
d_gene: NA
v_gene: TRBV25-1
abundance: NA
CDR3aa: CASTGIGDTQYF
CDR3nt: TGTGCCAGTACAGGGATAGGAGATACGCAGTATTTT

j_gene: TRBJ2-3
d_gene: TRBD2
v_gene: TRBV24-1
abundance: many
CDR3aa: CASSPSGIRDTQYF
CDR3nt: TGTGCCTCCAGCCCCAGCGGGATACGGGATACGCAGTATTTT

j_gene: TRBJ2-6
d_gene: NA
v_gene: TRBV29-1
abundance: many
CDR3aa: CSVALSGANVLTF
CDR3nt: TGCAGCGTTGCACTCTCTGGGGCCAACGTCCTGACTTTC

j_gene: TRBJ1-1
d_gene: NA
v_gene: TRBV7-6
abundance: NA
CDR3aa: CASSSGLRTEAFF
CDR3nt: TGTGCCAGCAGCTCCGGGCTCCGGACTGAAGCTTTCTTT

j_gene: TRBJ2-5
d_gene: NA
v_gene: TRBV29-1
abundance: many
CDR3aa: CSVEIGAQETQYF
CDR3nt: TGCAGCGTTGAGATAGGGGCGCAAGAGACCCAGTACTTC

j_gene: TRBJ1-2
d_gene: NA
v_gene: TRBV7-2
abundance: NA
CDR3aa: CASSLVGSINYGYTF
CDR3nt: TGTGCCAGCAGCTTAGTAGGGTCCATCAACTATGGCTACACCTTC

j_gene: TRBJ2-6
d_gene: NA
v_gene: TRBV29-1
abundance: few
CDR3aa: CSVEGNPVSSGANVLTF
CDR3nt: TGCAGCGTTGAAGGGAACCCCGTAAGTTCTGGGGCCAACGTCCTGACTTTC

j_gene: TRBJ1-2
d_gene: NA
v_gene: TRBV28
abundance: few
CDR3aa: CASVRVPYGYTF
CDR3nt: TGTGCCAGCGTAAGGGTCCCCTATGGCTACACCTTC

j_gene: TRBJ2-1
d_gene: TRBD2
v_gene: TRBV5-4
abundance: once
CDR3aa: CASSLASGTYNEQFF
CDR3nt: TGTGCCAGCAGCTTGGCTAGCGGGACGTACAATGAGCAGTTCTTC

j_gene: TRBJ2-1
d_gene: NA
v_gene: TRBV11-2
abundance: many
CDR3aa: CASSLGHNNEQFF
CDR3nt: TGTGCCAGCAGCCTAGGACACAACAATGAGCAGTTCTTC

j_gene: TRBJ2-2
d_gene: NA
v_gene: TRBV19
abundance: many
CDR3aa: CASSISSIGMTSTGELFF
CDR3nt: TGTGCCAGTAGTATTTCCTCAATCGGGATGACTTCGACCGGGGAGCTGTTTTTT

j_gene: TRBJ1-6
d_gene: NA
v_gene: TRBV6-5
abundance: NA
CDR3aa: CASSYSGGDNSPLHF
CDR3nt: TGTGCCAGCAGTTACTCGGGAGGTGATAATTCACCCCTCCACTTT

j_gene: TRBJ2-7
d_gene: TRBD1
v_gene: TRBV4-1
abundance: few
CDR3aa: CASSQDSGGYEQYF
CDR3nt: TGCGCCAGCAGCCAAGATTCAGGGGGCTACGAGCAGTACTTC

j_gene: TRBJ2-7
d_gene: NA
v_gene: TRBV28
abundance: few
CDR3aa: CASDSGFSYEQYF
CDR3nt: TGTGCCAGCGATTCGGGGTTCTCCTACGAGCAGTACTTC

j_gene: TRBJ1-2
d_gene: NA
v_gene: TRBV29-1
abundance: few
CDR3aa: CSVAGPADGYTF
CDR3nt: TGCAGCGTTGCTGGACCGGCGGATGGCTACACCTTC

j_gene: TRBJ2-1
d_gene: NA
v_gene: TRBV29-1
abundance: many
CDR3aa: CSVRPPGRARGRTYNEQFF
CDR3nt: TGCAGCGTCCGCCCCCCCGGACGGGCCCGAGGGAGGACCTACAATGAGCAGTTCTTC

j_gene: TRBJ2-7
d_gene: TRBD1
v_gene: TRBV20-1
abundance: few
CDR3aa: CSAILRGRPYEQYF
CDR3nt: TGCAGTGCCATACTCAGGGGGAGACCTTACGAGCAGTACTTC

j_gene: TRBJ2-7
d_gene: TRBD1
v_gene: TRBV7-9
abundance: many
CDR3aa: CASSPPRGDRGSYEQYF
CDR3nt: TGTGCCAGCAGCCCCCCCAGGGGGGACAGGGGATCCTACGAGCAGTACTTC